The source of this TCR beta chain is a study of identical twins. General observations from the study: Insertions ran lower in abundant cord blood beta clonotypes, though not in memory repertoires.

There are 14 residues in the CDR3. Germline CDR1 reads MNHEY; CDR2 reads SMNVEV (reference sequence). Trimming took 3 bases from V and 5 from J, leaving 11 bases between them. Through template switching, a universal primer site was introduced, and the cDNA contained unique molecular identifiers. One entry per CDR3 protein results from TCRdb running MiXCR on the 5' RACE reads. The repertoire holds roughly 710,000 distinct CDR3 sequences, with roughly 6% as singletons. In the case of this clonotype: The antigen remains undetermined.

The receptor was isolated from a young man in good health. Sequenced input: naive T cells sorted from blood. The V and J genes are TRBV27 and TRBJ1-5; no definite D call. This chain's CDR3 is CASSFQSAHQPQHF. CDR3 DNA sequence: TGTGCCAGCAGTTTCCAGTCCGCCCATCAGCCCCAGCATTTT.